This entry lists 25 T cell receptor beta chains sequenced from one sample in a study of T cell responses to AZD1222 COVID-19 vaccine. Libraries were prepared by immunoSEQ multiplex PCR; TCRdb keeps only in-frame clonotypes and omits some of them. There are roughly 150,000 clones in the sample; 80% to 95% occur only once, and about 1.6% lies in the top ten. The sample here was peripheral blood, taken on day 0 of AZD1222 vaccination. The receptor source for this set is an adult in good health.

The chain recombines TRBV9 with TRBJ2-3; perhaps TRBD2 as D (5 bases). Trimming removed 4 bases at V and 2 bases at J, with 14 bases between. Germline CDR1 and CDR2: SGDLS and YYNGEE. CDR3 length equals 15 residues. The CDR3 DNA sequence: TGTGCCAGCAGCCCCGAAGGACTTTCCACAGATACGCAGTATTTT. Translating it yields CASSPEGLSTDTQYF.

The chain has TRBV7-2 and TRBJ1-6; 9 bases line up with TRBD1. The CDR3 sequence is 17 residues long. Trimming at V came to 5 bases and at J to 9 bases, leaving 14 bases not matched to a gene. Germline assignment: CDR1 SGHTA and CDR2 FQGNSA. The CDR3 DNA is TGTGCCAGCAGCCTTTATAACAGGGGGCGAGAGGCTTCACCCCTCCACTTT. Amino acids: CASSLYNRGREASPLHF.

This sequence joins TRBV5-4 and TRBJ2-6, with D unclear. The CDR3 extends over 16 amino acids. V was pared by 2 bases and J by 0 bases, with 9 bases between. CDR1 is SGHNT and CDR2 is YYREEE in the germline V gene (reference sequence). CDR3 sequence (DNA): TGTGCCAGCAGCTTTAACCATTACTCTGGGGCCAACGTCCTGACTTTC. This encodes CASSFNHYSGANVLTF.

The chain joins TRBV12-5 to TRBJ1-4; D is ambiguous. Per the germline V gene, CDR1 is LGHNT and CDR2 is FRNRAP. Trimming took 0 bases from V and 0 from J, leaving 14 bases between them. The CDR3 extends over 18 amino acids. CDR3 residues: CASGLVPLSPATNEKLFF. CDR3 DNA sequence: TGTGCTAGTGGTTTGGTCCCACTCAGCCCAGCAACTAATGAAAAACTGTTTTTT.

The V and J genes are TRBV30 and TRBJ2-2, with D uncertain. Trimming cost V 0 bases and J 6 bases, with 8 bases left between them. The germline CDR1 and CDR2 sequences are GTSNPN and SVGIG (reference sequence). The CDR3 contains 13 residues. The CDR3 region has the DNA TGTGCCTGGAGTGTACTTGACGCCGGGGAGCTGTTTTTT. Protein: CAWSVLDAGELFF. The variable domain in full, with the rest retrieved from reference TRBV30 and TRBJ2-2, is SQTIHQWPATLVQPVGSPLSLECTVEGTSNPNLYWYRQAAGRGLQLLFYSVGIGQISSEVPQNLSASRPQDRQFILSSKKLLLSDSGFYLCAWSVLDAGELFFGEGSRLTVL.

The chain couples TRBV29-1 to TRBJ1-1, with D perhaps matching TRBD1 (5 bases). The CDR3 spans 14 residues. Germline CDR1 reads SQVTM; CDR2 reads ANQGSEA. Between the trimmed V and J ends, which lost 8 bases and 1 base, there was a span of 17 bases. This CDR3 reads CSYKPGLRNTEAFF. As DNA, the CDR3 is TGCAGCTATAAACCGGGACTTCGGAACACTGAAGCTTTCTTT. Drawing the rest from reference TRBV29-1 and TRBJ1-1, the complete variable domain is SAVISQKPSRDICQRGTSLTIQCQVDSQVTMMFWYRQQPGQSLTLIATANQGSEATYESGFVIDKFPISRPNLTFSTLTVSNMSPEDSSIYLCSYKPGLRNTEAFFGQGTRLTVV.

J is TRBJ2-7 and V is TRBV6-5; D might be TRBD1 (5 bases). The CDR3 is 15 amino acids. The germline CDR1 and CDR2 sequences are MNHEY and SVGAGI. Between the trimmed V and J ends, which lost 2 bases and 2 bases, there was a span of 13 bases. The CDR3 DNA sequence: TGTGCCAGCAGTTACGCCGGACACTCCACCTACGAGCAGTACTTC. Residues: CASSYAGHSTYEQYF.

The chain uses TRBV7-9 and TRBJ1-4, with a tentative D call TRBD1 (6 bases). The length of the CDR3 is 15 residues. Germline CDR1 reads SEHNR; CDR2 reads FQNEAQ (reference sequence). Trimming removed 8 bases at V and 5 bases at J, with 18 bases between. DNA for the CDR3: TGTGCCAGCCGAGGTACAGGGTCTTCGAATGAAAAACTGTTTTTT. Translating it yields CASRGTGSSNEKLFF.

The CDR3 nucleotides read TGTGCCACCAGCAGAGATCGAGGGGACACTGAAGCTTTCTTT. Protein sequence: CATSRDRGDTEAFF. The chain carries TRBV15 and TRBJ1-1, with D possibly being TRBD1 (5 bases). From germline, CDR1 is LNHNV and CDR2 YYDKDF (reference sequence). Trimming removed 0 bases from V and 3 bases from J, with 8 bases in between. The CDR3 covers 14 residues.

This rearrangement joins TRBV19 to TRBJ1-1; 7 positions agree with TRBD1. Germline CDR1 LNHDA, CDR2 SQIVND (reference sequence). This CDR3 has 13 residues. Losses at the gene ends were 6 bases for V and 5 bases for J; bases not matched to a gene: 6. CDR3 DNA sequence: TGTGCCAGTAGAAACAGGGGAGGGACTGAAGCTTTCTTT. Its protein is CASRNRGGTEAFF.

The V call is TRBV12-3 or TRBV12-4, the J call TRBJ1-1; D is unclear. V lost 5 bases, J lost 3 bases, and 7 bases lay in between. The CDR3 runs to 12 residues. This CDR3 reads CASSPSDTEAFF. The CDR3 DNA is TGTGCCAGCAGTCCGAGCGACACTGAAGCTTTCTTT.

This chain joins TRBV6-5 and TRBJ2-7; possibly TRBD1 or TRBD2 for D (6 bases each). V was trimmed by 7 bases and J by 5 bases, leaving 15 bases between them. CDR3 size: 13 residues. CDR1 and CDR2 (germline): MNHEY, SVGAGI. The DNA for the CDR3 is TGTGCCAGCATTTTCCGGGGGCGGAACGAGCAGTACTTC. Translation: CASIFRGRNEQYF.

The chain uses TRBV7-2 and TRBJ2-3; D might be TRBD1 or TRBD2, each matching 5 bases. Germline CDR1 SGHTA, CDR2 FQGNSA. The V and J ends lost 3 bases and 6 bases respectively, with 19 bases between them. This CDR3 comprises 16 residues. This CDR3 is CASSFWGRGEPDTQYF. CDR3 DNA sequence: TGTGCCAGCAGCTTCTGGGGCCGGGGAGAACCCGATACGCAGTATTTT.

This sequence joins TRBV19 and TRBJ2-1; D remains ambiguous. This CDR3 spans 12 amino acids. Germline V gene lookup returns CDR1 LNHDA and CDR2 SQIVND (reference sequence). V shed 2 bases and J shed 5 bases, with 4 bases lying between them. The CDR3 is CASSIFNNEQFF. The CDR3 DNA follows: TGTGCCAGTAGTATATTTAACAATGAGCAGTTCTTC. Based on the CDR3 plus reference TRBV19 and TRBJ2-1, the full variable domain is DGGITQSPKYLFRKEGQNVTLSCEQNLNHDAMYWYRQDPGQGLRLIYYSQIVNDFQKGDIAEGYSVSREKKESFPLTVTSAQKNPTAFYLCASSIFNNEQFFGPGTRLTVL.

This chain uses TRBV4-3 with TRBJ2-6; D is unresolved. The CDR3 totals 16 residues. The V gene lost 0 bases and the J gene lost 1 base, with 7 bases spanning the gap. Germline V gene sequence: CDR1 LGHNA, CDR2 YSLEER. The CDR3 nucleotides read TGCGCCAGCAGCCAAGACCCCTTATCTGGGGCCAACGTCCTGACTTTC. Amino acids: CASSQDPLSGANVLTF.

For this clone: Other DNA sequences within the sample encode an identical CDR3. The rearrangement links TRBV6-2 or TRBV6-3 to TRBJ2-2; D is undetermined. The CDR3 is 13 residues long. The germline V and J ends were trimmed by 0 bases and 1 base, with 0 bases remaining between them. The germline CDR1 and CDR2 sequences are MNHEY and SVGEGT. CDR3 sequence reads: CASSYSNTGELFF. In nucleotides, the CDR3 is TGTGCCAGCAGTTACTCGAACACCGGGGAGCTGTTTTTT.

This clone has more than one count but fewer than ten. The chain carries TRBV19 and TRBJ2-7; 9 bases agree with TRBD1. The CDR3 is made up of 14 amino acids. V shed 7 bases and J 2 bases; nucleotides not matched to a gene: 6. CDR1 LNHDA and CDR2 SQIVND come from the germline V gene (reference sequence). This chain's CDR3 is CASTPTGGTYEQYF. The CDR3 bases are TGTGCCAGTACTCCGACAGGGGGAACCTACGAGCAGTACTTC.

CDR3 DNA sequence: TGTGCCATCAGTGTAAAGGGAGGGGATTCACCCCTCCACTTT. This gives the protein CAISVKGGDSPLHF. The chain joins TRBV10-3 to TRBJ1-6, with D possibly matching TRBD1 (5 bases). The CDR3 runs to 14 residues. Germline V lookup: CDR1 ENHRY, CDR2 SYGVKD. The V end lost 4 bases, the J end lost 8 bases, and 12 bases lay between the germline ends.

This chain joins TRBV9 and TRBJ1-1; D is unclear. Germline CDR1 is SGDLS and CDR2 is YYNGEE. This CDR3 spans 15 amino acids. V was shortened by 4 bases and J by 4 bases, with 17 bases between the two germline ends. CDR3 nucleotide sequence: TGTGCCAGCAGCCCAACGTTCGGTTTTTCCACTGAAGCTTTCTTT. As protein: CASSPTFGFSTEAFF.

V gene TRBV4-1 combines with J gene TRBJ1-4; 9 nucleotides align to TRBD1. V lost 2 bases to trimming and J lost 5 bases; unmatched junction nucleotides: 3. The CDR3 contains 15 residues. CDR1 and CDR2 from the germline V gene are MGHRA and YSYEKL. CDR3 sequence: CASSQTGTGNEKLFF. The CDR3 nucleotides are TGCGCCAGCAGCCAAACTGGGACAGGGAATGAAAAACTGTTTTTT.

This chain links TRBV25-1 with TRBJ1-1, with TRBD1 as a possible D gene (5 bases). The V end was cut by 1 base, the J end by 10 bases, with 28 bases between. There are 18 residues in the CDR3. Germline loops: CDR1 MGHDK, CDR2 SYGVNS. Here the CDR3 reads CASSEFPWVAEHGGGAFF. The CDR3 coding sequence is TGTGCCAGCAGTGAATTTCCTTGGGTAGCTGAACACGGTGGGGGAGCTTTCTTT.

This chain uses TRBV5-1 with TRBJ1-3; TRBD1 matches at 7 bases. Per the germline V gene, CDR1 is SGHRS and CDR2 is YFSETQ. V lost 4 bases to trimming and J lost 1 base; unmatched junction nucleotides: 5. The CDR3 covers 15 residues. Here the CDR3 DNA reads TGCGCCAGCAGCGTACAGGGGAGGTCTGGAAACACCATATATTTT. Translation: CASSVQGRSGNTIYF. Based on the CDR3 plus reference TRBV5-1 and TRBJ1-3, the full variable domain is KAGVTQTPRYLIKTRGQQVTLSCSPISGHRSVSWYQQTPGQGLQFLFEYFSETQRNKGNFPGRFSGRQFSNSRSEMNVSTLELGDSALYLCASSVQGRSGNTIYFGEGSWLTVV.

The rearrangement uses TRBV7-9 and TRBJ2-3; TRBD2 is a possible D gene (5 bases). Trimming stripped 3 bases from V and 5 bases from J, with 12 bases between. CDR3 length: 14 amino acids. Germline lookup yields CDR1 SEHNR and CDR2 FQNEAQ (reference sequence). CDR3: CASSFVTNEDTQYF. In DNA form, the CDR3 reads TGTGCCAGCAGCTTCGTGACTAACGAAGATACGCAGTATTTT.

This sequence joins TRBV3-1 (or the pseudogene TRBV3-2) and TRBJ2-7, with D perhaps assigned TRBD1 or TRBD2 (5 bases each). Germline values: CDR1 LGHDT, CDR2 YNNKEL (reference sequence). Trimming removed 4 bases from V and 4 bases from J, with 14 bases in between. The CDR3 consists of 14 residues. In DNA, the CDR3 is TGTGCCAGCAGCCCCGAGGGACCGATTTACGAGCAGTACTTC. Its translation: CASSPEGPIYEQYF.

The rearrangement uses TRBV14 and TRBJ1-1; D unresolved. The ends were cut back, 4 bases at V and 4 bases at J, with 16 bases in the middle. Per the germline V gene, CDR1 is SGHDN and CDR2 is FVKESK. There are 15 residues in the CDR3. CDR3 sequence (DNA): TGTGCCAGCAGCCCCCTGGGCGGTGGGCGCACTGAAGCTTTCTTT. This gives the protein CASSPLGGGRTEAFF.